This TCR beta chain was retrieved from a study of identical twins (dated by TCRdb to about 2016). General notes on the study: The study deep-sequenced TCR alpha and beta repertoires from monozygotic twins, unrelated adults of various ages and cord blood to test whether fetal clonotypes persist. To rule out contamination, the twin experiments were replicated at different times with different library preparation protocols. Findings and caveats that apply to the study as a whole: Abundant cord blood beta clonotypes carried fewer insertions; young adult naive repertoires showed a weaker similar trend, while memory repertoires showed none. Compared with coincidental sharing between unrelated individuals, out-of-frame TCR alpha sequences shared between twins had an excess of sequences with low generation probability. Because the same donors could not be followed over many years, the conclusions depended on cross-sectional statistical analysis. Invariant T cells such as MAIT and iNKT could partly confound zero-insertion analyses, though diverse VJ usage argued against this for most clonotypes. A weaker excess of twin sharing was found in beta out-of-frame sequences because the signal-to-noise ratio was lowered by fewer shared sequences. In monozygotic twins, recombination models systematically underestimated out-of-frame TCR alpha sharing, but the models matched the sharing seen between unrelated individuals.

The CDR3 runs 12 amino acids, cysteine and phenylalanine included. Just CDR3 DNA is preserved here, 36 bases in frame from base 1. Taken from the germline V gene, the CDR1 and CDR2 loops are MDHEN and SYDVKM. V is cut back by 4 bases and J by 8 bases, with 4 bases in the junction unmatched. Libraries were constructed by 5' RACE. The sequencing machine was an Illumina HiSeq 2000. Template switching added a universal primer binding site, and the final cDNA carried a unique molecular identifier that allowed TCR cDNA molecules to be counted accurately. Specific primers in the conserved constant-segment region were used to synthesize first-strand cDNA for TCR alpha and beta chains. Each cDNA library was double barcoded, with a SMART-Mk sample barcode plus Illumina barcodes, to control for contamination. TruSeq adapter sequences along with Illumina sample barcodes were introduced in two successive PCR steps. The Illumina HiSeq platform was used with custom primers to sequence TCR alpha and beta cDNA libraries. The published analysis was carried out like this. MiGEC processed the raw reads to extract unique molecular identifiers, while MiXCR was used to determine the CDR3 positions. Recombination models were inferred per individual with the repgenHMM and IGoR tools using an EM algorithm. The analysis of shared clonotypes was done with the tcR package in R, with sharing normalized by the product of cloneset sizes. To study raw recombination free of thymic and clonal selection effects, out-of-frame nonproductive sequences were analyzed. The public reads were reprocessed in TCRdb via fastp at Q25 and MiXCR, keeping in-frame beta chains. Rows merge per CDR3 protein into single entries with the most common DNA and genes. TCRdb's processing, not the authors' own work, is the source of the V and J calls. In this sample the table shows around 340,000 distinct CDR3 sequences, around an eighth of which occur a single time. Jointly, the top ten make up around 6.9% of the sample.

Points on this clonotype: Its antigen is currently not known. Base quality data are lacking; no much larger clone is found one base away.

All donors were healthy Caucasians. Three pairs of female monozygotic twins, all aged about 18 to 29 years, made up the twin cohort. CD4+ and CD8+ T cell populations were isolated with positive isolation kits from Invitrogen. The same sample was also used in a study of yellow fever vaccine responses in identical twins. Reported in the second study: According to the authors, the vaccine-induced T cell response in identical twins seemed to be partly convergent and partly specific to each individual. Focusing on identical twins, the study followed the T cell clones that responded to the vaccine, and did so with precision.

The chain uses TRBV28 and TRBJ2-7, and 8 junction bases match TRBD2. The TCR was taken from a woman under 30 in good health. The source material was CD8+ T cells sorted from blood. The sequence in DNA is TGTGCCAGCAGTTGGGCGGGGGGCCAGCAGTACTTC. It translates as CASSWAGGQQYF.